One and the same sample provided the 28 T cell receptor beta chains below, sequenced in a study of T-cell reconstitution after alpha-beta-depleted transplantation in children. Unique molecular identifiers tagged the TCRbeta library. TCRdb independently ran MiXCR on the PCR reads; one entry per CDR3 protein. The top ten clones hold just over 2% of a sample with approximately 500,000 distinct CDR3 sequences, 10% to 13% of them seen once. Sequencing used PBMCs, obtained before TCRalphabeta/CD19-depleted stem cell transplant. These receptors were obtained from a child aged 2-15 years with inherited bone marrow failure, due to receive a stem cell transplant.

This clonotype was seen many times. The CDR3 loop reads CASKGGGELFF. As DNA, the CDR3 is TGTGCCAGCAAGGGTGGCGGGGAGCTGTTTTTT. The chain joins TRBV12-3 or TRBV12-4 to TRBJ2-2; D is unclear. V shed 7 bases and J shed 7 bases, with 7 bases lying between them. This CDR3 region has 11 residues.

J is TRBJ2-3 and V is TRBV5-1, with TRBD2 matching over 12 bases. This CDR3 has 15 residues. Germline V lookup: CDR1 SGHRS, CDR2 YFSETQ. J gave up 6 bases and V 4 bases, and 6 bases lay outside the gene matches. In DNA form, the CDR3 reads TGCGCCAGCAGCGAGACTAGCGGGAGTTGGGATACGCAGTATTTT. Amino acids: CASSETSGSWDTQYF. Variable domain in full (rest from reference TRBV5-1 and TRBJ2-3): KAGVTQTPRYLIKTRGQQVTLSCSPISGHRSVSWYQQTPGQGLQFLFEYFSETQRNKGNFPGRFSGRQFSNSRSEMNVSTLELGDSALYLCASSETSGSWDTQYFGPGTRLTVL.

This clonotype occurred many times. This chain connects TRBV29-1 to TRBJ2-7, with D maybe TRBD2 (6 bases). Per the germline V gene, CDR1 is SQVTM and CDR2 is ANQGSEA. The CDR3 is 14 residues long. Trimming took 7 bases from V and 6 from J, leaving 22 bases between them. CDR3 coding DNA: TGCAGCGGGGCCATAGCGGCCCAACCTCTCGAGCAGTACTTC. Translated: CSGAIAAQPLEQYF.

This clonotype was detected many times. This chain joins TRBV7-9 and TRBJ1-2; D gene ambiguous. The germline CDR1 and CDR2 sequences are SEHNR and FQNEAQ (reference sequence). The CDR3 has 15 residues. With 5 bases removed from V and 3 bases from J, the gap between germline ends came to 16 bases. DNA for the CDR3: TGTGCCAGCAGCCCACTGACCCGAGCAGACTATGGCTACACCTTC. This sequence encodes CASSPLTRADYGYTF. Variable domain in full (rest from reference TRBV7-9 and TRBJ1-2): DTGVSQNPRHKITKRGQNVTFRCDPISEHNRLYWYRQTLGQGPEFLTYFQNEAQLEKSRLLSDRFSAERPKGSFSTLEIQRTEQGDSAMYLCASSPLTRADYGYTFGSGTRLTVV.

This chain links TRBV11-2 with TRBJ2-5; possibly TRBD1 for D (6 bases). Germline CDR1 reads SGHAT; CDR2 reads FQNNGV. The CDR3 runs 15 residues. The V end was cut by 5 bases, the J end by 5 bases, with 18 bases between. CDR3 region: CASSPPWGQVETQYF. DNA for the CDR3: TGTGCCAGCAGCCCCCCTTGGGGGCAAGTCGAGACCCAGTACTTC.

Here the CDR3 DNA reads TGTGCCTTCTCCCTCGGACAGGGGAATTCACCCCTCCACTTT. Protein product: CAFSLGQGNSPLHF. The chain uses TRBV30 and TRBJ1-6, with 9 nucleotides matching TRBD1. With V trimmed by 7 bases and J by 7 bases, 8 bases remained unmatched. This CDR3 region has 14 residues. Germline CDR1 GTSNPN, CDR2 SVGIG (reference sequence).

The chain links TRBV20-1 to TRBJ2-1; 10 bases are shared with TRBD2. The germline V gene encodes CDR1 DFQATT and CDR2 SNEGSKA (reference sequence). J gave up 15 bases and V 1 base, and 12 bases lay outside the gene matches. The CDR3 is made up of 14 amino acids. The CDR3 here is CSARVPSGSPLWFF. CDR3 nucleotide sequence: TGCAGTGCTAGAGTACCTAGCGGGAGTCCGTTGTGGTTCTTC.

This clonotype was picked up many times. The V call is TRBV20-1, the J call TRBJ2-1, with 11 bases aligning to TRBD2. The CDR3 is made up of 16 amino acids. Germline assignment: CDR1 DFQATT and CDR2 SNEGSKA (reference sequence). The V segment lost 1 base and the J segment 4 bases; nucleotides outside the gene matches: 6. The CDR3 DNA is TGCAGTGCTAGAGTACCGACTAGCGGGAAATACAATGAGCAGTTCTTC. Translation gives CSARVPTSGKYNEQFF.

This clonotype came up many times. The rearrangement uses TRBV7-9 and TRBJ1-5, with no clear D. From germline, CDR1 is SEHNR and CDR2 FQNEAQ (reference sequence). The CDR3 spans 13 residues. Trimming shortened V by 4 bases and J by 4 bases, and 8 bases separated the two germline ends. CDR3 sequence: CASSSDGNQPQHF. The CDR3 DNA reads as TGTGCCAGCAGCTCGGACGGTAATCAGCCCCAGCATTTT.

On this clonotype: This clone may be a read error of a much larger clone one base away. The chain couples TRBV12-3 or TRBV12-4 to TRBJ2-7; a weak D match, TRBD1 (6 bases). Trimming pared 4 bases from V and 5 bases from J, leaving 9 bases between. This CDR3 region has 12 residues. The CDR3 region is CASSWTAHEQYF. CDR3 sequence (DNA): TGTGCCAGCAGTTGGACAGCCCACGAGCAGTACTTC.

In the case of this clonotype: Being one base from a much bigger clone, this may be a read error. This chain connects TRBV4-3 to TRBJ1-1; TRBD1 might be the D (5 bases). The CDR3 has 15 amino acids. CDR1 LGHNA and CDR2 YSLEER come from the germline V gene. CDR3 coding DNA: TGCCCCAGCAGCCAAGATCGCAGGGTGGGCACTGAAGCTTTCTTT. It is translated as CPSSQDRRVGTEAFF.

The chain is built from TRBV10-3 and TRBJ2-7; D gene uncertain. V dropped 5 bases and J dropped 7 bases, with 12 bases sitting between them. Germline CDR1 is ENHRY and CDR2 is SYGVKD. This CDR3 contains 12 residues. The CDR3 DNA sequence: TGTGCCATCAGTACTCTCCTATATGAGCAGTACTTC. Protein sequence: CAISTLLYEQYF.

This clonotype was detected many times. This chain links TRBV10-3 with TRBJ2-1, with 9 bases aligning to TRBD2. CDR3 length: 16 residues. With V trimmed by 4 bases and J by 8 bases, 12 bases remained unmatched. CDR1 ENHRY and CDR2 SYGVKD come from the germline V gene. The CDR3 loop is CAISGLAVGSLDEQFF. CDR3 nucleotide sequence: TGTGCCATCAGTGGACTAGCGGTCGGGTCTCTGGATGAGCAGTTCTTC.

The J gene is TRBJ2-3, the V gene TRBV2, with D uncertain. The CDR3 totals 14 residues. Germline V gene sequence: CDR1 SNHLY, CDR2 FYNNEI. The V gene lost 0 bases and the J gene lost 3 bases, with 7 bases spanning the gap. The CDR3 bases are TGTGCCAGCAGTGAAGCGCCCCAAACAGATACGCAGTATTTT. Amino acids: CASSEAPQTDTQYF.

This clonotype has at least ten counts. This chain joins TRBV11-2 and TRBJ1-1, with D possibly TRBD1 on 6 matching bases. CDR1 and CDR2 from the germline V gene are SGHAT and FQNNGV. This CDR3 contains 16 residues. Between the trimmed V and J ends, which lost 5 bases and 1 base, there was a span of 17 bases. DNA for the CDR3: TGTGCCAGCAGCCCCCGGGGGCGATCCTCGAACACTGAAGCTTTCTTT. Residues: CASSPRGRSSNTEAFF.

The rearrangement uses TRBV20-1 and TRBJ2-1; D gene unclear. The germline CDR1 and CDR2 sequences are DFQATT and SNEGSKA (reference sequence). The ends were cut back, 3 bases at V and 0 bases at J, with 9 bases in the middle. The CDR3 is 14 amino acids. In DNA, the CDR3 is TGCAGTGCTAGTGGGCAGAGCTCCTACAATGAGCAGTTCTTC. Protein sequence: CSASGQSSYNEQFF.

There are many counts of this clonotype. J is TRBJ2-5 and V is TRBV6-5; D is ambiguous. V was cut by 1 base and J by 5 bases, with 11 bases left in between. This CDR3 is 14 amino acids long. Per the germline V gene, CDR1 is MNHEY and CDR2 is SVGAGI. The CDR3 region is CASSYLAGTETQYF. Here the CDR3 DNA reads TGTGCCAGCAGTTACTTGGCTGGTACGGAGACCCAGTACTTC.

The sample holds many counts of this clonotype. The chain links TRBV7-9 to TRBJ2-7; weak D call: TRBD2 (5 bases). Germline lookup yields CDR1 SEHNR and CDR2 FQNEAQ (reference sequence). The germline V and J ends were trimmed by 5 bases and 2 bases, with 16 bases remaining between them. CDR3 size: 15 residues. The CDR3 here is CASSGRSGSPYEQYF. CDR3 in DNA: TGTGCCAGCAGCGGAAGATCGGGGTCCCCCTACGAGCAGTACTTC.

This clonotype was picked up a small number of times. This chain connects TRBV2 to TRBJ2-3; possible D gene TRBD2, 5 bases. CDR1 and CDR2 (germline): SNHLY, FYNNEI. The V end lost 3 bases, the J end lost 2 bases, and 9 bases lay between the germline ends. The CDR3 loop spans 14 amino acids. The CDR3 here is CASSEVLDTDTQYF. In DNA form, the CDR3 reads TGTGCCAGCAGTGAGGTACTAGACACAGATACGCAGTATTTT.

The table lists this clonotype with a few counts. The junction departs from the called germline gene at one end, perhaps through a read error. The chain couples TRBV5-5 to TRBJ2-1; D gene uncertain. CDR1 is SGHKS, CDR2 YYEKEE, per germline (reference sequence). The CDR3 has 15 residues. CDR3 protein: CASRLDPSSYNEQFF. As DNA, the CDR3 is TGTGCCAGCAGATTGGACCCGAGCTCCTACAATGAGCAGTTCTTC.

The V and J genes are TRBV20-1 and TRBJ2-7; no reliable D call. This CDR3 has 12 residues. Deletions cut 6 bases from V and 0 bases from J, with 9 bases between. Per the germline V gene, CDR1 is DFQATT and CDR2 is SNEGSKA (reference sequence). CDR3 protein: CSAPTSSYEQYF. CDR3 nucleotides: TGCAGTGCGCCTACCTCCTCCTACGAGCAGTACTTC.

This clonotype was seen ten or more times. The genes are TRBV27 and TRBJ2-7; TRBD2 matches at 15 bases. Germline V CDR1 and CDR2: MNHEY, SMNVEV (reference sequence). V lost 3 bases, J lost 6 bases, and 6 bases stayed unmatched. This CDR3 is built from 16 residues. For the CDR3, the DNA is TGTGCCAGCAGTTTCGGACTAGCGGGAGGGCCGTTCGAGCAGTACTTC. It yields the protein CASSFGLAGGPFEQYF.

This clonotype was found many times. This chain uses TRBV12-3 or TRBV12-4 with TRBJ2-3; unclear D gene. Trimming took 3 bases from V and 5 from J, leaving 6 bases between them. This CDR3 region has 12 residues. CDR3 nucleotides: TGTGCCAGCAGTTTTTCCGGAGATACGCAGTATTTT. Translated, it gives CASSFSGDTQYF.

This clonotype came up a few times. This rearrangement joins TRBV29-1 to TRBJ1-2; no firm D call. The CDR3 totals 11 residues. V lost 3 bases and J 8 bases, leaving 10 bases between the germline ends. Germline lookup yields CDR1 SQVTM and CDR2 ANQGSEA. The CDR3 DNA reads TGCAGCGTTGATTTGGGATGGGGCTACACCTTC. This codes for CSVDLGWGYTF.

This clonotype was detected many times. CDR3 coding DNA: TGTGCCAGCAGCCAAGATCTAAGGGATTGGGGAAAACTGTTTTTT. This encodes CASSQDLRDWGKLFF. V is TRBV4-2 and J is TRBJ1-4; D unresolved. Per germline, CDR1 LGHNA and CDR2 YNFKEQ. V gave up 0 bases and J gave up 10 bases, with 15 bases separating them. CDR3 length: 15 amino acids.

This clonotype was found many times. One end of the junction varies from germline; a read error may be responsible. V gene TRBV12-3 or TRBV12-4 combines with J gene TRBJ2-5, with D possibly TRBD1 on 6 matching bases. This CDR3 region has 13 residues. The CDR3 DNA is TGTGCCAGCAGTTGGGACAACCAAGGGACCCAGTACTTC. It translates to CASSWDNQGTQYF.

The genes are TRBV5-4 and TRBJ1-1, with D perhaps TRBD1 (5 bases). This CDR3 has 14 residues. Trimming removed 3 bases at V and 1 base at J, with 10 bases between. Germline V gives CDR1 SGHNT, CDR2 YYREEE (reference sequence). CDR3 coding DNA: TGTGCCAGCAGCTCCCCAGGGACGAACACTGAAGCTTTCTTT. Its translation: CASSSPGTNTEAFF.

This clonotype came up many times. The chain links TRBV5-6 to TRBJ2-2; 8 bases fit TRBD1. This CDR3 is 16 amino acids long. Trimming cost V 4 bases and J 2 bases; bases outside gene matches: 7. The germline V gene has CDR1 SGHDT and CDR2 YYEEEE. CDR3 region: CASSLWGTGNTGELFF. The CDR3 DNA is TGTGCCAGCAGCCTCTGGGGGACAGGAAACACCGGGGAGCTGTTTTTT.